These T cell receptor beta chains were read from a single sample in a study of cytomegalovirus exposure and HLA in healthy donors. Sequencing used immunoSEQ multiplex PCR; TCRdb keeps in-frame clones, though not all of them. Of 200,000 to 250,000 clones detected, roughly 80% appear once; the ten largest clones hold more than 5%. The sequenced sample consisted of PBMCs. The receptors originated from a middle-aged woman in good health and CMV-seropositive. Each CDR3 is given with its conserved first and last residue. Expanded clones are given a class, and other clones once, few, many or no size at all.

>TRBJ2-3|TRBV10-2|.
CASRKTGGSDTQYF
>TRBJ2-7|TRBV6-1|.
CASSEAHRAYEQYF
>TRBJ2-1|TRBV20-1|.
CSANPAGQFF
>TRBJ2-5|TRBV30|.
CAWLQGETQYF
>TRBJ2-5|TRBV18|.
CASSPRQQETQYF
>TRBJ2-2|TRBV19|.
CASSVRDNTGELFF
>TRBJ1-1|TRBV4-3|.
CASSQDVNRQGTEAFF
>TRBJ1-2|TRBV6-5|.
CASSYGQGAFGYTF
>TRBJ2-7|TRBV9|.
CASSGGGSYEQYF
>TRBJ2-1|TRBV6-6|.
CASRRGQAFDNEQFF
>TRBJ2-1|TRBV30|.
CAWSPRTSGFKWGYNEQFF
>TRBJ2-5|TRBV7-3|.
CASSSYGLYQETQYF
>TRBJ2-1|TRBV27|.
CASSSPGQGAYEQFF
>TRBJ2-7|TRBV11-3|.
CASSERGPAQYF
>TRBJ1-2|TRBV5-8|few
CASSLEGQGSTYGYTF
>TRBJ1-2|TRBV9|once
CASSVLKASRDGYTF
>TRBJ2-3|TRBV6-1|.
CASRAPGEGRNTQYF
>TRBJ1-4|TRBV28|.
CASGTLAATNEKLFF
>TRBJ1-5|TRBV6-5|few
CASRTGTGRGQPQHF
>TRBJ1-2|TRBV15|.
CATSRDNNYGYTF
>TRBJ2-7|TRBV11-3|few
CASRSTTAREQYF
>TRBJ2-5|TRBV6-5|.
CASSSPGEGLETQYF
>TRBJ2-3|TRBV7-6|.
CASSLGLAIDTQYF
>TRBJ1-2|TRBV6-1|.
CASRSWDNNYTF
>TRBJ1-1|TRBV6-5|.
CASTERGNTEAFF
>TRBJ2-1|TRBV10-3|.
CAISLPDNEQFF
>TRBJ1-1|TRBV19|few
CASQPTGNTEAFF
>TRBJ2-3|TRBV11-2|.
CASSLGTDSRTDTQYF
>TRBJ1-3|TRBV6-5|.
CASSYSREARNTIYF
>TRBJ1-1|TRBV30|.
CAWSSTGTEAFF
>.|TRBV28|.
CASSLLGRLGYEQYF
>TRBJ2-7|TRBV19|.
CASSRETTYYEQYF
>TRBJ2-1|TRBV19|.
CASSIGREWNEQFF
>TRBJ1-6|TRBV11-3|few
CASSPRRGGNSPLHF
>TRBJ1-4|TRBV6-1|.
CASRTAADEKLFF
>TRBJ2-5|TRBV9|.
CASSVDGETQYF
>TRBJ1-1|TRBV6-6|.
CASSQDRVSEAFF
>TRBJ1-3|TRBV7-6|.
CASSYGGSGNTIYF
>TRBJ1-2|TRBV19|few
CASSRTGGVDGYTF
>TRBJ2-7|TRBV5-8|.
CASRRPGLADYEQYF
>TRBJ2-7|TRBV7-8|.
CASSLAPGGAREQYF
>TRBJ1-1|TRBV7-9|.
CASSLGATGLAFF
>TRBJ2-1|TRBV18|.
CASSPPGVYNEQFF
>TRBJ1-4|TRBV19|.
CASSARLTGNEKLFF
>TRBJ1-5|TRBV6-5|.
CASSRLRGSQPQHF
>TRBJ1-1|TRBV4-1|.
CASSQPYRGPMNTEAFF
>TRBJ2-5|TRBV6-5|few
CASSLGETQYF
>TRBJ1-2|TRBV9|.
CASSTTAYGYTF
>TRBJ2-7|TRBV21-1|.
CASSARTGGYEQYF